This T cell receptor beta chain is from a study of Ad26.COV2.S vaccination and SARS-CoV-2 variants. General observations from the study: Vaccinees showed greater spike-specific TCR breadth than placebo recipients.

Assay: immunoSEQ multiplex PCR; the TCRdb copy retains only in-frame clones and omits some. The data contain some 270,000 clones, around nine tenths of them singletons. The germline V gene encodes CDR1 SGHAT and CDR2 FQNNGV. Deletions cut 5 bases from V and 5 bases from J, with 8 bases between. The CDR3 covers 12 residues. Treatment of the sample: around 19 received Ad26.COV2.S at low or high dose, single or two shots; roughly 5 received placebo; per-sample allocation not given. The study sampled participants on day 63 after the first vaccine or placebo injection. Donation was by an adult aged 18-55 years who was in Boston. With regard to this clone: Its antigen is not known.

The specimen was peripheral blood, collected in a trial of Ad26.COV2.S vaccine versus placebo. V and J are TRBV11-2 and TRBJ2-3; no reliable D call. This TCR was sampled from a person between 18 and 60 years old who received the Ad26.COV2.S COVID-19 vaccine or a placebo. The CDR3 DNA sequence: TGTGCCAGCAGCATATGGGTAGATACGCAGTATTTT. Translating it yields CASSIWVDTQYF.